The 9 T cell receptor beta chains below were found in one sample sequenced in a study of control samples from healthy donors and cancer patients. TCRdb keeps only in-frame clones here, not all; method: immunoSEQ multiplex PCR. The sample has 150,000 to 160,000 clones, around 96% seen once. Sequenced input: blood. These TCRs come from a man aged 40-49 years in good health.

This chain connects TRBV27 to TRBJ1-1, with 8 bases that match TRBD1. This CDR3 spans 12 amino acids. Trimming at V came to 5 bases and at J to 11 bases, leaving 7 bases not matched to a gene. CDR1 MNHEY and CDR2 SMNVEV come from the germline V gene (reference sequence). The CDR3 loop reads CASSKSGGLAFF. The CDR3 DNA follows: TGTGCCAGCAGTAAATCAGGGGGCTTGGCTTTCTTT.

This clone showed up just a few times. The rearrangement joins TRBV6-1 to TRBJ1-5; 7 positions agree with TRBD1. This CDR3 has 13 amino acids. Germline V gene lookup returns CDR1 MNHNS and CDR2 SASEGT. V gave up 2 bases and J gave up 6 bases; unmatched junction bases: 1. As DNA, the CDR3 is TGTGCCAGCAGTGAACAGGGGGGTCAGCCCCAGCATTTT. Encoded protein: CASSEQGGQPQHF.

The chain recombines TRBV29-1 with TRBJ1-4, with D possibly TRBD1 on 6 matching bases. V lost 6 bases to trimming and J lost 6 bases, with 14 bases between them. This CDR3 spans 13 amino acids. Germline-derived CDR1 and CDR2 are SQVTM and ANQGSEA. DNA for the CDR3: TGCAGCGTGCTCACAGGGCAGGATGAAAAACTGTTTTTT. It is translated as CSVLTGQDEKLFF.

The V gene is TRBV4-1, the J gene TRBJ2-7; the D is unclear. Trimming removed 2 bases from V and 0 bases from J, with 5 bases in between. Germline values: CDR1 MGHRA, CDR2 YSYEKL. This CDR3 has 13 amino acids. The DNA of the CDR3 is TGCGCCAGCAGCCAAACTGCCTCCTACGAGCAGTACTTC. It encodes CASSQTASYEQYF.

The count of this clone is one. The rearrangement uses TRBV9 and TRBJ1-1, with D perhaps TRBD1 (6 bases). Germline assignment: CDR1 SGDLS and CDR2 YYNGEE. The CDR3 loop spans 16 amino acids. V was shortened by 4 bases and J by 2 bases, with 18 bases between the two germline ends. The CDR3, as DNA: TGTGCCAGCAGCCCCTTTGGAGGGGGAGGAAACACTGAAGCTTTCTTT. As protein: CASSPFGGGGNTEAFF.

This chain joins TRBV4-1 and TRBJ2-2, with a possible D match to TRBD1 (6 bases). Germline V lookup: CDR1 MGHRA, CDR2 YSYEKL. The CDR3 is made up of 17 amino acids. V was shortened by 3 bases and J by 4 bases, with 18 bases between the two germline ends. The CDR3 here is CASSHVSQGVGTGELFF. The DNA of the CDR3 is TGCGCCAGCAGCCACGTCTCACAGGGAGTGGGCACCGGGGAGCTGTTTTTT.

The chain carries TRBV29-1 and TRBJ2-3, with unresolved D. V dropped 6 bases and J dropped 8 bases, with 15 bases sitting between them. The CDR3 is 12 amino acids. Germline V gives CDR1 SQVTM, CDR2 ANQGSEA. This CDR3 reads CSVGQPEGTQYF. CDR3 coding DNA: TGCAGCGTCGGGCAGCCCGAAGGTACGCAGTATTTT.

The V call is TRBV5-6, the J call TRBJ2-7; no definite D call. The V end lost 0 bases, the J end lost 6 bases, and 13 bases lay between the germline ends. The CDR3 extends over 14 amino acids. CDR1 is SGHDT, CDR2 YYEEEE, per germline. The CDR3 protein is CASSLGRAGPEQYF. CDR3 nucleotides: TGTGCCAGCAGCTTGGGAAGAGCCGGACCCGAGCAGTACTTC.

CDR3 DNA: TGCGCCAGCAGCCCCGGGGTGAACAATCAGCCCCAGCATTTT. Amino acids: CASSPGVNNQPQHF. The V call is TRBV5-1, the J call TRBJ1-5; D uncertain. The V end lost 4 bases, the J end lost 3 bases, and 11 bases lay between the germline ends. CDR1 SGHRS and CDR2 YFSETQ come from the germline V gene. The CDR3 is made up of 14 amino acids.